Reported below is one TCR beta chain. Original processing notes: By means of reference gene primer amplification, nucleated cell counts were estimated. Data came from immunoSEQ multiplex PCR; TCRdb stores just in-frame clones and leaves some out. Clone size and the V and J calls come from that table; the DNA yielded D and trimming. Of around 400,000 clones in the sample, 89% were seen once. These data come from a study of blood T cell repertoires in COVID-19. Background on the study: The analysed material was cDNA or gDNA that came from T cells, B-cell-depleted T cells, or PBMCs.

Assignment of participants to cohorts was predicated upon participant-reported clinical history. Input material: PBMCs or T cells enriched from blood (not recorded which). This receptor was taken from a woman aged 25 to 39 who had recovered from COVID-19.

CDR3 DNA: TGTGCCAGCAGGCCAAATGGGGGGGGGCTCTTCTTT. This codes for CASRPNGGGLFF. The chain carries TRBV6-5 and TRBJ1-1, with D possibly being TRBD1 (6 bases). V was clipped by 6 bases and J by 14 bases, with 19 bases between them. Germline V CDR1 and CDR2: MNHEY, SVGAGI. This CDR3 comprises 12 residues.